This T cell receptor (beta chain) was identified during a study of shared clonotypes between healthy human individuals. Trimming took 1 base from V and 1 from J, leaving 7 bases between them. Germline CDR1 reads SGDLS; CDR2 reads YYNGEE. The CDR3 covers 14 residues. Profiled with immunoSEQ multiplex PCR; TCRdb holds only in-frame clones, not every one. In the table there are just over 2,000,000 clones, around 95% of which are singletons. Sequencing was done on a sample of naive CD4+ T cells sorted from blood. The sample's subset: CD45RA+ positively selected. J is TRBJ2-3 and V is TRBV9; no clear D. The TCR sequence derives from a young man in good health. The CDR3 DNA is TGTGCCAGCAGCGTAAGCACTGGCACAGATACGCAGTATTTT. It translates to CASSVSTGTDTQYF.